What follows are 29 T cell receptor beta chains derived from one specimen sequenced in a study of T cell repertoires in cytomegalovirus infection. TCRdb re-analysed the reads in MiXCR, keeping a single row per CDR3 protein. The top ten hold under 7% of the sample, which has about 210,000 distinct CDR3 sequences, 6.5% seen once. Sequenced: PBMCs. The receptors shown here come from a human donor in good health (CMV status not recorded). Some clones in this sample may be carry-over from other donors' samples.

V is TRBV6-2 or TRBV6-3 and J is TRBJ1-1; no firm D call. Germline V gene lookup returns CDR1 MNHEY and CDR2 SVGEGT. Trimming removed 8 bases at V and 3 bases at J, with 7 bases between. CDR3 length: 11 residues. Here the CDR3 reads CASHSDTEAFF. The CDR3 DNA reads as TGTGCCAGCCATTCGGACACTGAAGCTTTCTTT.

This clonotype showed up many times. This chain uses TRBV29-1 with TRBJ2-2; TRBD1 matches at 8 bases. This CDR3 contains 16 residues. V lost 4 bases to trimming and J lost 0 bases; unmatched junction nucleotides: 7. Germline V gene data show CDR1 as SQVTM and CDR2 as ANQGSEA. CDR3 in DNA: TGCAGCGTTGCGCGCGGACAGGGTGCGAACACCGGGGAGCTGTTTTTT. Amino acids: CSVARGQGANTGELFF.

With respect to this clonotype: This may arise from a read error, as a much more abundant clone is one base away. CDR3 loop: CSAREQGQVTGELFF. The DNA for the CDR3 is TGCAGTGCTAGGGAACAGGGACAAGTCACCGGGGAGCTGTTTTTT. J is TRBJ2-2 and V is TRBV20-1, with D possibly being TRBD1 (6 bases). V dropped 3 bases and J dropped 4 bases, with 15 bases sitting between them. The CDR3 is 15 amino acids. The germline V gene has CDR1 DFQATT and CDR2 SNEGSKA (reference sequence).

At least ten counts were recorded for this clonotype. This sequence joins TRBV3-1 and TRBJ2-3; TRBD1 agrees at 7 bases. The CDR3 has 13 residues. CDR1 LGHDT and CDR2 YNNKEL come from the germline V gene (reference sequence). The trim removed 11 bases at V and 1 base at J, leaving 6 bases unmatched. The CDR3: CACKGGGTDTQYF. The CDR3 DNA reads TGTGCCTGCAAAGGGGGCGGCACAGATACGCAGTATTTT.

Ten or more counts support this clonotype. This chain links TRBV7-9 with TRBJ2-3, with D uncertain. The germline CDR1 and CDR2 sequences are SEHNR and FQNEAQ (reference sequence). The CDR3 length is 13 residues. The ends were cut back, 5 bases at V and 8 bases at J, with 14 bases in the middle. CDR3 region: CASSPTELGTQYF. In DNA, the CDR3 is TGTGCCAGCAGCCCGACGGAACTGGGTACGCAGTATTTT.

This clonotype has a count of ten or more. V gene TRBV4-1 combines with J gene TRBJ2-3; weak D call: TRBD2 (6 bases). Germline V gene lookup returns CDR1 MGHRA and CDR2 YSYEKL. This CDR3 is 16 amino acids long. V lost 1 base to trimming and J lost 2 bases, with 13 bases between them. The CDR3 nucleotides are TGCGCCAGCAGCCAAGCCCCCGGGGAGGTCACAGATACGCAGTATTTT. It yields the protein CASSQAPGEVTDTQYF.

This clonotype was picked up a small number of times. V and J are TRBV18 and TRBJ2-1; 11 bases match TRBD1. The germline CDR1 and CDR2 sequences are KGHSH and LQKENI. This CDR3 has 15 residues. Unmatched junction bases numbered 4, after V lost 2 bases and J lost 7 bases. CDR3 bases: TGTGCCAGCTCACCATTAGGACAGGGGGCAAATGAGCAGTTCTTC. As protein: CASSPLGQGANEQFF.

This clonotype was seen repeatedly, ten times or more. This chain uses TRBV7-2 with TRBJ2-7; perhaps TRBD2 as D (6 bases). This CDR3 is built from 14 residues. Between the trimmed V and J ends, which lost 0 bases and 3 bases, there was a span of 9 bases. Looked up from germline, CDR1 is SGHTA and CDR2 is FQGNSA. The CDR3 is CASSLAGGYYEQYF. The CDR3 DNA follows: TGTGCCAGCAGCTTAGCGGGAGGATACTACGAGCAGTACTTC.

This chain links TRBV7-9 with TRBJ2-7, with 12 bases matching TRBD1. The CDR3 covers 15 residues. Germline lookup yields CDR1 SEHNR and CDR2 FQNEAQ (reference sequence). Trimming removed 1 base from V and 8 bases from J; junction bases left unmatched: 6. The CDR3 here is CASSLEGTGGAKQYF. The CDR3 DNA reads TGTGCCAGCAGCTTAGAAGGGACAGGGGGCGCTAAGCAGTACTTC.

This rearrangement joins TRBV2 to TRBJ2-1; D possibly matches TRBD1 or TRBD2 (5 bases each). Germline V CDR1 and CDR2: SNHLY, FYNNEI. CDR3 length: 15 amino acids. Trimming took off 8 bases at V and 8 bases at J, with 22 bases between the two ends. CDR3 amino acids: CASSSLGTFIYEQFF. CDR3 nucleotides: TGTGCCAGCTCTTCCCTTGGGACCTTTATCTATGAGCAGTTCTTC.

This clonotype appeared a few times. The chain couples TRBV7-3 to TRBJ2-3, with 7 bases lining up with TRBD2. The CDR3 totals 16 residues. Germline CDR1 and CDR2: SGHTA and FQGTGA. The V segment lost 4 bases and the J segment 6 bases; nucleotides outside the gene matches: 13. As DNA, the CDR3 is TGTGCCAGCAGCTCGTTAGCGGGCTCCTCTAGGGATACGCAGTATTTT. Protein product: CASSSLAGSSRDTQYF. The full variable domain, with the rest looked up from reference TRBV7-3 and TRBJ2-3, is GAGVSQTPSNKVTEKGKYVELRCDPISGHTALYWYRQSLGQGPEFLIYFQGTGAADDSGLPNDRFFAVRPEGSVSTLKIQRTERGDSAVYLCASSSLAGSSRDTQYFGPGTRLTVL.

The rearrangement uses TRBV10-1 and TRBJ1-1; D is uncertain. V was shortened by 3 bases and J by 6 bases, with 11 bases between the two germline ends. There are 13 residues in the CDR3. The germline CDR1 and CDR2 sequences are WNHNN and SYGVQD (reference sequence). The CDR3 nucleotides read TGCGCCAGCAGTGAATCTGGGAGGCCTGAAGCTTTCTTT. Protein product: CASSESGRPEAFF.

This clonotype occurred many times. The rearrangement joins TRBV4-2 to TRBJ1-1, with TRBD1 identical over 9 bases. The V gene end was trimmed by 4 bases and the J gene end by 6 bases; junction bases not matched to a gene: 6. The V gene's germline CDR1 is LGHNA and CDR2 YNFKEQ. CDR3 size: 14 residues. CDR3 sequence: CASSPRTGESEAFF. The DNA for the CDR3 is TGTGCCAGCAGCCCTCGGACAGGGGAATCTGAAGCTTTCTTT.

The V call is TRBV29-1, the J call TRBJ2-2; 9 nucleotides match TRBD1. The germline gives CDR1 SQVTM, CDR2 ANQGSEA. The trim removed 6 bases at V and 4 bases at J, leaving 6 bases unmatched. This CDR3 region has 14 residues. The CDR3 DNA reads TGCAGCGTGGGGGACAGGGCGGGCACCGGGGAGCTGTTTTTT. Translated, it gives CSVGDRAGTGELFF.

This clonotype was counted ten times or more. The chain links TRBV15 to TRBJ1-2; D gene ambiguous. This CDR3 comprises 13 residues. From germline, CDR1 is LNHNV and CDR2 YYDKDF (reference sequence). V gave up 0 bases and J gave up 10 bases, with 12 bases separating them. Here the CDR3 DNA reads TGTGCCACCAGCAGAGATATCAAGGTGGACTACACCTTC. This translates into CATSRDIKVDYTF. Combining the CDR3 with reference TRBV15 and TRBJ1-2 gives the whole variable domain DAMVIQNPRYQVTQFGKPVTLSCSQTLNHNVMYWYQQKSSQAPKLLFHYYDKDFNNEADTPDNFQSRRPNTSFCFLDIRSPGLGDTAMYLCATSRDIKVDYTFGSGTRLTVV.

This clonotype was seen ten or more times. The DNA for the CDR3 is TGCAGCGTTTTGAGGTGGGAGGCCTACAATGAGCAGTTCTTC. Its translation: CSVLRWEAYNEQFF. The rearrangement uses TRBV29-1 and TRBJ2-1, with TRBD2 as a possible D gene (6 bases). The CDR3 is 14 amino acids. The V and J ends lost 5 bases and 2 bases respectively, with 13 bases between them. CDR1 and CDR2 (germline): SQVTM, ANQGSEA.

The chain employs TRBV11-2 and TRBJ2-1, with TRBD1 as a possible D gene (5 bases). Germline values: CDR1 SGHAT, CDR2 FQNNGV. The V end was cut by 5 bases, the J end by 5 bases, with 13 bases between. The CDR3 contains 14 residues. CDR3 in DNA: TGTGCCAGCAGCCGACTCAGGGTAAACAATGAGCAGTTCTTC. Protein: CASSRLRVNNEQFF.

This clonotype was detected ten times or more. The CDR3 DNA sequence: TGCAGTGCTAACCTCCCGGGGGCGTACACCGGGGAGCTGTTTTTT. Protein product: CSANLPGAYTGELFF. The genes are TRBV20-1 and TRBJ2-2; D possibly matches TRBD1 or TRBD2 (6 bases each). The CDR3 runs 15 residues. V lost 4 bases to trimming and J lost 3 bases, with 15 bases between them. CDR1 and CDR2 (germline): DFQATT, SNEGSKA (reference sequence).

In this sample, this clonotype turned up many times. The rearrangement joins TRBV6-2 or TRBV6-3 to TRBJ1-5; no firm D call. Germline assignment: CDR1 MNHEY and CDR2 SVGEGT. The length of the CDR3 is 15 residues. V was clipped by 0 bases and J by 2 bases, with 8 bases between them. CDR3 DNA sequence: TGTGCCAGCAGTTACTCCCCGGGAGGCAATCAGCCCCAGCATTTT. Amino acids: CASSYSPGGNQPQHF.

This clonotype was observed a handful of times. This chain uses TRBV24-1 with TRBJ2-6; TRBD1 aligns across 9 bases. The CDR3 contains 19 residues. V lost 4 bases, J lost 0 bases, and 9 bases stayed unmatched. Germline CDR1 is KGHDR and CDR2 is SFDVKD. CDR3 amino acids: CATSDTDRGSFSGANVLTF. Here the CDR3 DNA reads TGTGCCACCAGTGACACCGACAGGGGGAGTTTCTCTGGGGCCAACGTCCTGACTTTC.

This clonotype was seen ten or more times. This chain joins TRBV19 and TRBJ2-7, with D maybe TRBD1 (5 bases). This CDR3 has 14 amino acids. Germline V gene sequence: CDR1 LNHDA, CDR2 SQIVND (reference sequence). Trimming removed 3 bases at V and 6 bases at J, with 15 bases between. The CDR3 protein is CASSIGQGGGEQYF. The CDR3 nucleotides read TGTGCCAGTAGTATCGGGCAGGGCGGCGGCGAGCAGTACTTC.

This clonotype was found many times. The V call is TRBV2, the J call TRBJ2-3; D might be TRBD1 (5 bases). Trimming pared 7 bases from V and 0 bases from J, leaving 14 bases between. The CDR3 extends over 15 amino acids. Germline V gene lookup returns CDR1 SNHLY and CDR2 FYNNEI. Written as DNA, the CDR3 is TGTGCCAGCATGGGTAGGGGAACTAGCACAGATACGCAGTATTTT. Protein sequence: CASMGRGTSTDTQYF.

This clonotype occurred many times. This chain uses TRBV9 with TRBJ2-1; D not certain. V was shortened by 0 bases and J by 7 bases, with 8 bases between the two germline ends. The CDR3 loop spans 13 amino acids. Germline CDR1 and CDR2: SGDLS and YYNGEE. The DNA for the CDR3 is TGTGCCAGCAGCGTAGGGGTCGGAAATGAGCAGTTCTTC. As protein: CASSVGVGNEQFF. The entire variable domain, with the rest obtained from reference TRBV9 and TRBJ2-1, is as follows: DSGVTQTPKHLITATGQRVTLRCSPRSGDLSVYWYQQSLDQGLQFLIQYYNGEERAKGNILERFSAQQFPDLHSELNLSSLELGDSALYFCASSVGVGNEQFFGPGTRLTVL.

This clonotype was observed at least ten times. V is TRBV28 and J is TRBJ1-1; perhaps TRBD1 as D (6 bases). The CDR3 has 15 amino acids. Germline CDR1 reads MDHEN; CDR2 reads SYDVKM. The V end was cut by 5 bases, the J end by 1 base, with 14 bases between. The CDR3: CASSARQAPNTEAFF. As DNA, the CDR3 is TGTGCCAGCAGTGCCCGACAGGCGCCGAACACTGAAGCTTTCTTT.

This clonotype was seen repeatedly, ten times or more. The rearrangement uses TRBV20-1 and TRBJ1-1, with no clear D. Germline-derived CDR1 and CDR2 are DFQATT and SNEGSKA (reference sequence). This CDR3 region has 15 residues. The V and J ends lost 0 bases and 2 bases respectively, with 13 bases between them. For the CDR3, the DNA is TGCAGTGCTAGAGACCTACTCAGAATTAACACTGAAGCTTTCTTT. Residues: CSARDLLRINTEAFF.

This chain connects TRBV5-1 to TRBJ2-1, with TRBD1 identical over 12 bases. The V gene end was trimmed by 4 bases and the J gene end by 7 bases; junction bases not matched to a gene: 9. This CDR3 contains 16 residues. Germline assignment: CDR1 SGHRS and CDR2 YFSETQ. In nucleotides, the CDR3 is TGCGCCAGCAGCGACCAGGGACAGGGGGCGAATAATGAGCAGTTCTTC. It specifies CASSDQGQGANNEQFF.

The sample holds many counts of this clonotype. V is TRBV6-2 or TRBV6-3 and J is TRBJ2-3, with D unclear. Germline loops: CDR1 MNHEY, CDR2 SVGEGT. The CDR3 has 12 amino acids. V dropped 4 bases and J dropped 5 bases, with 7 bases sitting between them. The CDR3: CASSSQGDTQYF. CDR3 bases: TGTGCCAGCAGTTCACAAGGAGATACGCAGTATTTT.

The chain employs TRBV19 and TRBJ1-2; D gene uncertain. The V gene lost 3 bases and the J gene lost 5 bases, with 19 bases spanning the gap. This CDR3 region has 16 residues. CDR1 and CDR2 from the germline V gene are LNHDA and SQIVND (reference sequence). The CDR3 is CASSITSTTLTYGYTF. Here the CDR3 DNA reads TGTGCCAGTAGTATTACTTCCACGACGCTTACTTATGGCTACACCTTC.

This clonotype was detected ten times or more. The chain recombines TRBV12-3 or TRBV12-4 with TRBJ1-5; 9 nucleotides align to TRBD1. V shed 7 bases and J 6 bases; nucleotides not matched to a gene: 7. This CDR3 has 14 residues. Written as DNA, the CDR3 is TGTGCCAGCACCGTACAGGGGGCGGGTCAGCCCCAGCATTTT. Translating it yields CASTVQGAGQPQHF.